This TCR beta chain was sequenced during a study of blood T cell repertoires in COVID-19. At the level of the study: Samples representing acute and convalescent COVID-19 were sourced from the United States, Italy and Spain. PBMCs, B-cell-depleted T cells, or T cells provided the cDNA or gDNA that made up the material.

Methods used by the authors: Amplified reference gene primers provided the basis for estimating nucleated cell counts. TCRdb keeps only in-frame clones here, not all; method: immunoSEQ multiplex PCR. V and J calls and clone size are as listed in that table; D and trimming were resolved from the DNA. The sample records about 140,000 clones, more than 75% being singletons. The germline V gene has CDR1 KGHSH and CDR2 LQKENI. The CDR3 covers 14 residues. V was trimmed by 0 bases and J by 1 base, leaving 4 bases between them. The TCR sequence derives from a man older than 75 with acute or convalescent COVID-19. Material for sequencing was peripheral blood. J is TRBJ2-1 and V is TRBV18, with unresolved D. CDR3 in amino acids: CASSPPRSYNEQFF. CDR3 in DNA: TGTGCCAGCTCACCACCCCGGTCCTACAATGAGCAGTTCTTC.